The 6 T cell receptor beta chains below come from one sample, sequenced in a study of blood T cell repertoires in COVID-19. Clones were sequenced by immunoSEQ multiplex PCR, and TCRdb holds only the in-frame ones, with some missing. This sample has roughly 62,000 clones, with roughly nine tenths found just once. Specimen: peripheral blood. These TCRs come from a human donor with acute or convalescent COVID-19. The donor label of this sample is uncertain.

This clone was seen more than once but under ten times. This chain connects TRBV7-9 to TRBJ1-4; perhaps TRBD1 as D (5 bases). The V and J ends lost 5 bases and 5 bases respectively, with 9 bases between them. CDR1 and CDR2 from the germline V gene are SEHNR and FQNEAQ (reference sequence). This CDR3 region has 13 residues. This CDR3 is CASSGGLNEKLFF. Here the CDR3 DNA reads TGTGCCAGCAGCGGGGGACTAAATGAAAAACTGTTTTTT.

The rearrangement joins TRBV14 to TRBJ1-2; TRBD1 agrees at 10 bases. Germline V gives CDR1 SGHDN, CDR2 FVKESK. The V segment lost 4 bases and the J segment 6 bases; nucleotides outside the gene matches: 5. The CDR3 covers 14 residues. Here the CDR3 reads CASSRGQGENGYTF. The CDR3 coding sequence is TGTGCCAGCAGCCGCGGACAGGGGGAGAATGGCTACACCTTC.

The chain combines TRBV2 with TRBJ2-3; D gene unclear. V lost 6 bases and J lost 2, with 3 bases in between. Germline CDR1 is SNHLY and CDR2 is FYNNEI. The CDR3 spans 11 residues. DNA of the CDR3: TGTGCCAGCAGCTACACAGATACGCAGTATTTT. This gives the protein CASSYTDTQYF.

This clone is a singleton in its sample. The rearrangement links TRBV5-1 to TRBJ2-1; 8 nucleotides align to TRBD2. Germline V lookup: CDR1 SGHRS, CDR2 YFSETQ. V lost 0 bases, J lost 8 bases, and 7 bases stayed unmatched. The CDR3 extends over 15 amino acids. The CDR3 bases are TGCGCCAGCAGCTTGGGCAACGGGGGGGCATATGAGCAGTTCTTC. Translating it yields CASSLGNGGAYEQFF. The whole variable domain, remainder taken from reference TRBV5-1 and TRBJ2-1, is KAGVTQTPRYLIKTRGQQVTLSCSPISGHRSVSWYQQTPGQGLQFLFEYFSETQRNKGNFPGRFSGRQFSNSRSEMNVSTLELGDSALYLCASSLGNGGAYEQFFGPGTRLTVL.

DNA of the CDR3: TGTGCCAGCATAGGGACAGGGGGTGGAGAAAAACTGTTTTTT. Translated: CASIGTGGGEKLFF. The rearrangement links TRBV28 to TRBJ1-4; TRBD1 agrees at 11 bases. Trimming cost V 7 bases and J 8 bases; bases outside gene matches: 6. CDR1 MDHEN and CDR2 SYDVKM come from the germline V gene. This CDR3 comprises 14 residues.

This clone was seen only once. The CDR3 bases are TGTGCCACCGAACGATCTCTAACGGGGGAGACCCAGTACTTC. Translated, it gives CATERSLTGETQYF. The chain has TRBV28 and TRBJ2-5, with a tentative D call TRBD2 (5 bases). V lost 10 bases, J lost 5 bases, and 20 bases lay in between. Germline CDR1 and CDR2: MDHEN and SYDVKM. This CDR3 spans 14 amino acids.